The sequence of this T cell receptor beta chain was determined in a study of blood T cells in healthy people across ages. CDR3 length: 17 amino acids. Germline V lookup: CDR1 SGHAT, CDR2 FQNNGV. J gave up 2 bases and V 4 bases, and 7 bases lay outside the gene matches. Combining a sample-barcoded 5' primer with a J-beta primer mix, a second PCR ran for about 6 to 11 cycles. TCRdb used MiXCR to reprocess the 5' RACE reads, holding one entry per CDR3 protein. The sample yields around 790,000 distinct CDR3 sequences, approximately 44% seen once. A few counts support this clonotype. The clonotype was recovered from a man in his sixties in good health. The specimen sequenced was blood. The chain recombines TRBV11-2 with TRBJ2-7, with 14 bases fitting TRBD2. Here the CDR3 reads CASSSRLAGGLAYEQYF. The CDR3 DNA reads as TGTGCCAGCAGCTCGCGACTAGCGGGGGGGCTGGCCTACGAGCAGTACTTC.